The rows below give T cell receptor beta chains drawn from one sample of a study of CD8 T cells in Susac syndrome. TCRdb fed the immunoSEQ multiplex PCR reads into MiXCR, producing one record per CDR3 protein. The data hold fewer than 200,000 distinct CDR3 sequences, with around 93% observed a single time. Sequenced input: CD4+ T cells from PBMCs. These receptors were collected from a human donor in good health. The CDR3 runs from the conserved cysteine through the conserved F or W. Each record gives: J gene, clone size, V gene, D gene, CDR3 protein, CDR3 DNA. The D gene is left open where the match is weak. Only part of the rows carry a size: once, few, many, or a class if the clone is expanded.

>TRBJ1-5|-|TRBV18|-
CASSPAISNQPQHF
TGTGCCAGCTCACCAGCGATTAGCAATCAGCCCCAGCATTTT
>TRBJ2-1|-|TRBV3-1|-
CASSLTAEYNEQFF
TGTGCCAGCAGCCTTACAGCGGAGTACAATGAGCAGTTCTTC
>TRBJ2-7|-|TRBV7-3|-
CASSPVPGYEQYF
TGTGCCAGCAGCCCCGTACCCGGATACGAGCAGTACTTC
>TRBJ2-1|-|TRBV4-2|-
CASSQESLRGGEQFF
TGTGCCAGCAGCCAAGAAAGCTTAAGGGGTGGTGAGCAGTTCTTC
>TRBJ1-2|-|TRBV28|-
CASSLLFSGYTF
TGTGCCAGCAGTTTATTGTTTTCTGGCTACACCTTC
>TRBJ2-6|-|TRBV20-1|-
CSARPGHHSGANVLTF
TGCAGTGCTAGGCCGGGACACCACTCTGGGGCCAACGTCCTGACTTTC
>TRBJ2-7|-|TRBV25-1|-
CASSGPYEQYF
TGTGCCAGCAGTGGACCCTACGAGCAGTACTTC
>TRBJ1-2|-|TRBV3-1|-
CASSQVLVGIQGSYGYTF
TGTGCCAGCAGCCAAGTTCTCGTCGGAATTCAGGGATCCTATGGCTACACCTTC
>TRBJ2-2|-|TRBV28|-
CASLMAGELFF
TGTGCCAGCCTTATGGCCGGGGAGCTGTTTTTT
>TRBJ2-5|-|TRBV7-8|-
CASSLSGSYQETQYF
TGTGCCAGCAGCTTATCAGGGTCCTACCAAGAGACCCAGTACTTC
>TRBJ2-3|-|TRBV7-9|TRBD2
CASSPTLAGGDTQYF
TGTGCCAGCAGCCCGACACTAGCGGGGGGAGATACGCAGTATTTT
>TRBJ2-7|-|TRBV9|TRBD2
CASSPPGLRTYEQYF
TGTGCCAGCAGCCCACCGGGACTACGGACCTACGAGCAGTACTTC
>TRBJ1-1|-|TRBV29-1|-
CSVVWGGNTEAFF
TGCAGCGTTGTATGGGGGGGGAACACTGAAGCTTTCTTT
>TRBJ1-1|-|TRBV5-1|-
CASSRDPSNTEAFF
TGCGCCAGCAGCCGGGACCCCTCTAACACTGAAGCTTTCTTT
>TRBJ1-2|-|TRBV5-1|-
CASSLVSTDDGYTF
TGCGCCAGCAGCTTGGTTAGTACGGATGATGGCTACACCTTC
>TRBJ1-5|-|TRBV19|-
CASSMGSDGNQPQHF
TGTGCCAGTAGTATGGGGTCGGACGGCAATCAGCCCCAGCATTTT
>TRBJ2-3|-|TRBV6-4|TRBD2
CASSGGGAGTQYF
TGTGCCAGCAGTGGCGGGGGGGCTGGTACGCAGTATTTT
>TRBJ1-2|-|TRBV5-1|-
CASSIPANYGYTF
TGCGCCAGCAGCATACCAGCTAACTATGGCTACACCTTC
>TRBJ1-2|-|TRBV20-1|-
CSARDQQGLYGYTF
TGCAGTGCTAGAGATCAGCAGGGTCTCTATGGCTACACCTTC
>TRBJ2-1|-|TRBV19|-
CASSIERSYNEQFF
TGTGCCAGTAGTATAGAGCGCTCCTACAATGAGCAGTTCTTC
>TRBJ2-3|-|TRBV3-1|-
CASSQADTQYF
TGTGCCAGCAGCCAAGCCGATACGCAGTATTTT
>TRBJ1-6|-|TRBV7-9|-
CASSLEGGGSPLHF
TGTGCCAGCAGCTTAGAGGGGGGCGGTTCACCCCTCCACTTT
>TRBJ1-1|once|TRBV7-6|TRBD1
CASSLGPSGQLNTEAFF
TGTGCCAGCAGCTTAGGACCTTCGGGACAGCTTAACACTGAAGCTTTCTTT
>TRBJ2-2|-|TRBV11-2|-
CASTRAGGNTGELFF
TGTGCCAGTACCAGGGCGGGTGGAAACACCGGGGAGCTGTTTTTT
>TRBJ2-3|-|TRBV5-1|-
CASSLAALGTDTQYF
TGCGCCAGCAGCTTGGCGGCTCTTGGCACAGATACGCAGTATTTT
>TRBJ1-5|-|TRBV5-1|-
CASSLGGDPNQPQHF
TGCGCCAGCAGCTTGGGAGGGGACCCAAATCAGCCCCAGCATTTT
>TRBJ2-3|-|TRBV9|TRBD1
CASSFTGGAGTDTQYF
TGTGCCAGCAGTTTCACAGGGGGCGCAGGCACAGATACGCAGTATTTT
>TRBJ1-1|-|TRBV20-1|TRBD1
CSALQDRGLGMNTEAFF
TGCAGTGCTCTACAGGACAGGGGCTTGGGAATGAACACTGAAGCTTTCTTT
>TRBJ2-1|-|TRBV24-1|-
CATSDPPINEQFF
TGTGCCACCAGTGATCCACCTATCAATGAGCAGTTCTTC
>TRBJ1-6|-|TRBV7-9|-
CASSSTGLRSPLHF
TGTGCCAGCAGCTCAACAGGGCTGCGATCACCCCTCCACTTT
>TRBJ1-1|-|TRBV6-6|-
CASSYRSRQGTPEAFF
TGTGCCAGCAGTTACCGGAGTCGGCAGGGGACTCCAGAAGCTTTCTTT